Listed here are 18 T cell receptor beta chains from one sample, sequenced in a study of a mutant IDH1 vaccine in newly diagnosed glioma. No antigen has been identified for these receptors. Produced via immunoSEQ multiplex PCR; TCRdb's table is partial and in-frame only. Among around 100,000 clones listed, nearly 90% were seen once. Time point reported: week 47, end of study. Each vaccine dose was 300 ug of mutant IDH1 20-mer peptide, with topical imiquimod. Material: PBMCs, obtained from a glioma patient whose treatment included an IDH1 peptide vaccine. Receptor source: a woman in her forties or fifties with glioma.

This chain uses TRBV11-2 with TRBJ2-1, with 12 positions matching TRBD1. J lost 7 bases, V lost 3 bases, and 4 bases had no gene match. This CDR3 has 15 residues. Germline values: CDR1 SGHAT, CDR2 FQNNGV. CDR3 in amino acids: CASSFGTGGLNEQFF. The CDR3 DNA sequence: TGTGCCAGCAGCTTCGGGACAGGGGGCTTGAATGAGCAGTTCTTC.

The rearrangement links TRBV7-2 to TRBJ2-5; 8 bases match TRBD2. The CDR3 is 15 amino acids. Looked up from germline, CDR1 is SGHTA and CDR2 is FQGNSA. Trimming cost V 0 bases and J 2 bases; bases outside gene matches: 2. The CDR3 nucleotides read TGTGCCAGCAGCTTAGCTAGCGGGAATCAAGAGACCCAGTACTTC. It codes for CASSLASGNQETQYF.

This sequence joins TRBV28 and TRBJ2-7, with D unresolved. Trimming shortened V by 2 bases and J by 1 base, and 6 bases separated the two germline ends. The V gene's germline CDR1 is MDHEN and CDR2 SYDVKM. This CDR3 comprises 13 residues. The CDR3 protein is CASSLPSSYEQYF. DNA for the CDR3: TGTGCCAGCAGTTTACCTTCTTCCTACGAGCAGTACTTC.

The rearrangement joins TRBV5-1 to TRBJ1-3; D remains ambiguous. The CDR3 consists of 14 residues. Trimming removed 4 bases at V and 4 bases at J, with 12 bases between. Per the germline V gene, CDR1 is SGHRS and CDR2 is YFSETQ. DNA of the CDR3: TGCGCCAGCAGCGTGGAGGTAGGGGGAAACACCATATATTTT. Its protein product is CASSVEVGGNTIYF.

The chain carries TRBV27 and TRBJ2-5; 7 bases map to TRBD2. The end of the DNA aligns better with TRBJ2-7, so the J call may be wrong. Germline loops: CDR1 MNHEY, CDR2 SMNVEV (reference sequence). This CDR3 is built from 16 residues. For the CDR3, the DNA is TGTGCCAGCAGTTTATCGGGGGAGGGTAGAAACTACGAGCAGTACTTC. It yields the protein CASSLSGEGRNYEQYF.

Concerning this clone itself: Other nucleotide sequences in the sample specify the same CDR3. CDR3 residues: CASSVAGAPYNEQFF. The CDR3 DNA is TGTGCCAGCAGCGTAGCAGGGGCCCCCTACAATGAGCAGTTCTTC. The chain has TRBV9 and TRBJ2-1, with D possibly matching TRBD1 (6 bases). Trimming stripped 0 bases from V and 2 bases from J, with 9 bases between. Germline V gene data show CDR1 as SGDLS and CDR2 as YYNGEE. The CDR3 sequence is 15 residues long.

The gene calls are TRBV7-2 and TRBJ2-2; D may be TRBD2 (6 bases). The germline V gene encodes CDR1 SGHTA and CDR2 FQGNSA. V was shortened by 4 bases and J by 4 bases, with 16 bases between the two germline ends. The CDR3 consists of 16 residues. DNA of the CDR3: TGTGCCAGCAGCTCGAGAGGAGGGGCGGGCACCGGGGAGCTGTTTTTT. It translates to CASSSRGGAGTGELFF.

This sequence joins TRBV19 and TRBJ1-1; 8 positions agree with TRBD1. There are 14 residues in the CDR3. V was clipped by 3 bases and J by 4 bases; unmatched bases: 4. Germline V gives CDR1 LNHDA, CDR2 SQIVND (reference sequence). This chain's CDR3 is CASSIAGTGTEAFF. In DNA, the CDR3 is TGTGCCAGTAGTATCGCAGGGACAGGCACTGAAGCTTTCTTT.

The chain combines TRBV5-1 with TRBJ1-6, with TRBD1 matching over 7 bases. There are 16 residues in the CDR3. CDR1 SGHRS and CDR2 YFSETQ come from the germline V gene. Unmatched junction bases numbered 13, after V lost 4 bases and J lost 9 bases. The CDR3 DNA reads TGCGCCAGCAGCACAAAGACAGGGAGCCACGGTTCACCCCTCCACTTT. This sequence encodes CASSTKTGSHGSPLHF.

This rearrangement joins TRBV28 to TRBJ2-5; D gene unclear. Gene TRBJ2-7 matches the end of the DNA better, so the J call may be wrong. The germline CDR1 and CDR2 sequences are MDHEN and SYDVKM. The CDR3 spans 14 residues. CDR3 in amino acids: CASSFVESSYEQYF. The CDR3 DNA is TGTGCCAGCAGTTTCGTCGAATCCTCCTACGAGCAGTACTTC.

The chain couples TRBV6-6 to TRBJ1-1; D may be TRBD1 (6 bases). The CDR3 is 14 residues long. V was shortened by 0 bases and J by 4 bases, with 9 bases between the two germline ends. CDR1 MNHNY and CDR2 SVGAGI come from the germline V gene (reference sequence). For the CDR3, the DNA is TGTGCCAGCAGTTACTCGAGGGGGAGCACTGAAGCTTTCTTT. Amino acid sequence: CASSYSRGSTEAFF.

The chain recombines TRBV30 with TRBJ2-7, with D perhaps TRBD1 or TRBD2 (5 bases each). Trimming removed 0 bases from V and 5 bases from J, with 14 bases in between. Per germline, CDR1 GTSNPN and CDR2 SVGIG (reference sequence). This CDR3 comprises 14 residues. CDR3: CAWSVVGEKDEQYF. The CDR3 nucleotides read TGTGCCTGGAGTGTTGTAGGGGAGAAGGACGAGCAGTACTTC.

This clone has a handful of counts. Other DNA variants within this sample encode the same CDR3. This rearrangement joins TRBV10-3 to TRBJ1-1; 7 nucleotides line up with TRBD1. Per the germline V gene, CDR1 is ENHRY and CDR2 is SYGVKD. This CDR3 has 13 amino acids. Trimming took 4 bases from V and 1 from J; bases not matched to a gene: 0. The CDR3 bases are TGTGCCATCAGTGGACAGGGGAACACTGAAGCTTTCTTT. Translated: CAISGQGNTEAFF.

The chain recombines TRBV5-1 with TRBJ2-7, with 10 bases fitting TRBD1. Germline CDR1 is SGHRS and CDR2 is YFSETQ. The CDR3 runs 15 residues. J lost 5 bases, V lost 3 bases, and 8 bases had no gene match. The CDR3 DNA is TGCGCCAGCAGCTACCGGGACAGGGGAGTTGACGAGCAGTACTTC. As protein: CASSYRDRGVDEQYF.

The rearrangement links TRBV7-2 to TRBJ1-5, with D maybe TRBD1 (5 bases). Germline V CDR1 and CDR2: SGHTA, FQGNSA. The CDR3 is 16 residues long. V dropped 0 bases and J dropped 5 bases, with 14 bases sitting between them. In DNA, the CDR3 is TGTGCCAGCAGCTTAGCACAGGCGGGCTGGGATCAGCCCCAGCATTTT. Amino acid sequence: CASSLAQAGWDQPQHF.

A single count supports this clone. The chain has TRBV5-1 and TRBJ2-7; D remains ambiguous. This CDR3 comprises 13 residues. V was pared by 1 base and J by 5 bases, with 10 bases between. The germline CDR1 and CDR2 sequences are SGHRS and YFSETQ. Here the CDR3 reads CASSLLVGHEQYF. CDR3 nucleotide sequence: TGCGCCAGCAGCTTGTTGGTAGGGCACGAGCAGTACTTC. The entire variable domain, with the rest obtained from reference TRBV5-1 and TRBJ2-7, is as follows: KAGVTQTPRYLIKTRGQQVTLSCSPISGHRSVSWYQQTPGQGLQFLFEYFSETQRNKGNFPGRFSGRQFSNSRSEMNVSTLELGDSALYLCASSLLVGHEQYFGPGTRLTVT.

The rearrangement links TRBV5-1 to TRBJ2-7, with 9 bases aligning to TRBD2. Germline CDR1 and CDR2: SGHRS and YFSETQ. The CDR3 has 15 amino acids. The ends lost 0 bases at V and 1 base at J; junction bases unmatched: 2. The CDR3 region has the DNA TGCGCCAGCAGCTTGGGGCGGGAGGGATCCTACGAGCAGTACTTC. Translating gives CASSLGREGSYEQYF.

V and J are TRBV11-2 and TRBJ2-7, with 10 positions matching TRBD2. This CDR3 spans 16 amino acids. The V gene end was trimmed by 5 bases and the J gene end by 4 bases; junction bases not matched to a gene: 11. The germline V gene encodes CDR1 SGHAT and CDR2 FQNNGV. The CDR3, as DNA: TGTGCCAGCAGCCGACTCATCAGCGGGAGGGCTTACGAGCAGTACTTC. This gives the protein CASSRLISGRAYEQYF.